The 13 T cell receptor beta chains given below trace back to one sample, sequenced in a study of Graves' ophthalmopathy and Graves' hyperthyroidism. Amplified material comprised TCR beta CDR3 regions derived from RNA transcripts. HTBI-primed first-round RT-PCR preceded second-round multiplex PCR. TCRdb re-derived calls from the multiplex PCR reads in MiXCR, one entry per CDR3 protein. The sample shows about 420,000 distinct CDR3 sequences, over 20% of them seen only once. The sequenced sample consisted of peripheral blood. These TCRs come from a young woman with stable Graves' hyperthyroidism.

This clonotype was observed at least ten times. The chain uses TRBV6-2 or TRBV6-3 and TRBJ2-7; D is uncertain. Germline CDR1 MNHEY, CDR2 SVGEGT. Trimming stripped 2 bases from V and 1 base from J, with 18 bases between. The CDR3 covers 17 residues. The CDR3 nucleotides are TGTGCCAGCAGTTACCCCTTGATCAGGCACCTTTCCTACGAGCAGTACTTC. Encoded protein: CASSYPLIRHLSYEQYF.

The rearrangement joins TRBV7-9 to TRBJ2-4; 9 bases line up with TRBD1. The CDR3 has 16 residues. Germline V lookup: CDR1 SEHNR, CDR2 FQNEAQ (reference sequence). V trimming: 5 bases; J trimming: 8 bases; junction bases outside the gene matches: 13. The CDR3 here is CASSPYWTGEVDIQYF. The CDR3 region has the DNA TGTGCCAGCAGCCCATACTGGACAGGGGAGGTGGACATTCAGTACTTC.

This clonotype was seen ten or more times. This chain joins TRBV20-1 and TRBJ1-1; weak D call: TRBD1 (5 bases). Trimming took off 5 bases at V and 2 bases at J, with 15 bases between the two ends. The CDR3 runs to 14 residues. Germline V gene data show CDR1 as DFQATT and CDR2 as SNEGSKA (reference sequence). Here the CDR3 reads CSADRDGKNTEAFF. The CDR3 coding sequence is TGCAGTGCTGACCGGGACGGAAAAAACACTGAAGCTTTCTTT.

This clonotype was seen many times. The chain uses TRBV30 and TRBJ1-2; 9 nucleotides match TRBD1. J gave up 4 bases and V 2 bases, and 8 bases lay outside the gene matches. Germline V lookup: CDR1 GTSNPN, CDR2 SVGIG (reference sequence). CDR3 length equals 15 residues. CDR3 nucleotides: TGTGCCTGGAGTCGGACAGGGGAGTCCCTCTATGGCTACACCTTC. As protein: CAWSRTGESLYGYTF.

This clonotype was seen only a few times. Sequence at one end of the junction differs from germline and may be a read error. The V call is TRBV28, the J call TRBJ2-4, with D unresolved. In germline, CDR1 is MDHEN, CDR2 SYDVKM. The CDR3 covers 16 residues. CDR3 amino acids: CASSRTPSVAKNIKYF. DNA for the CDR3: TGTGCCAGCAGCCGAACCCCCTCGGTAGCCAAAAACATTAAGTACTTC.

This clonotype was detected ten times or more. This sequence joins TRBV11-2 and TRBJ2-7, with D tentatively TRBD1 or TRBD2 (7 bases each). The CDR3 runs 14 residues. Germline assignment: CDR1 SGHAT and CDR2 FQNNGV. V gave up 2 bases and J gave up 6 bases, with 14 bases separating them. The CDR3 reads CASSLSRGGAEQYF. The CDR3 DNA is TGTGCCAGCAGCTTAAGCAGGGGGGGGGCCGAGCAGTACTTC.

This clonotype was detected many times. The chain links TRBV6-5 to TRBJ1-1; D unresolved. Germline-derived CDR1 and CDR2 are MNHEY and SVGAGI. Deletions cut 4 bases from V and 6 bases from J, with 12 bases between. The CDR3 covers 13 residues. The CDR3 DNA sequence: TGTGCCAGCAGTTTACAAGGAAACCCTGAAGCTTTCTTT. Translating gives CASSLQGNPEAFF.

This clonotype was seen repeatedly, ten times or more. V is TRBV20-1 and J is TRBJ2-6; 8 positions match TRBD2. The length of the CDR3 is 16 residues. V was clipped by 6 bases and J by 0 bases; unmatched bases: 7. Germline CDR1 reads DFQATT; CDR2 reads SNEGSKA (reference sequence). The CDR3 region has the DNA TGCAGTGCCTCGACTAGCGCAACCTCTGGGGCCAACGTCCTGACTTTC. Protein product: CSASTSATSGANVLTF.

This rearrangement joins TRBV12-3 or TRBV12-4 to TRBJ1-1; D is uncertain. V lost 5 bases to trimming and J lost 6 bases, with 10 bases between them. This CDR3 region has 12 residues. This CDR3 reads CASSVVGAEAFF. CDR3 DNA sequence: TGTGCCAGCAGTGTGGTGGGCGCTGAAGCTTTCTTT.

This clonotype was seen at least ten times. The chain carries TRBV7-6 and TRBJ1-1, with 7 positions matching TRBD1. CDR3 size: 16 residues. The ends lost 7 bases at V and 1 base at J; junction bases unmatched: 12. Germline CDR1 and CDR2: SGHVS and FNYEAQ. The CDR3 nucleotides are TGTGCCAGCACCAAAGTCAGGGGGTACGGGAACACTGAAGCTTTCTTT. This translates into CASTKVRGYGNTEAFF.

The table lists this clonotype with many counts. The rearrangement joins TRBV6-5 to TRBJ2-2; tentative D call: TRBD2 (5 bases). Trimming took off 2 bases at V and 11 bases at J, with 12 bases between the two ends. In germline, CDR1 is MNHEY, CDR2 SVGAGI. CDR3 length: 13 amino acids. As DNA, the CDR3 is TGTGCCAGCAGTTACGGTACGGCGGGCGAGCTGTTTTTT. Translated: CASSYGTAGELFF.

Many counts were recorded for this clonotype. The chain carries TRBV6-1 and TRBJ1-1; no firm D call. The CDR3 contains 14 residues. The V end lost 10 bases, the J end lost 1 base, and 16 bases lay between the germline ends. Germline CDR1 and CDR2: MNHNS and SASEGT. The DNA of the CDR3 is TGTGCCACCTCGGTATGGACTGCGAACACTGAAGCTTTCTTT. Translated, it gives CATSVWTANTEAFF.

V is TRBV7-8 and J is TRBJ2-2, with 8 positions matching TRBD2. V dropped 5 bases and J dropped 4; count of bases not matched to a gene: 9. Germline V lookup: CDR1 SGHVS, CDR2 FQNEAQ. The CDR3 has 16 amino acids. The chain's CDR3 is CASSPQAGASTGELFF. CDR3 coding DNA: TGTGCCAGCAGCCCACAAGCGGGAGCCAGCACCGGGGAGCTGTTTTTT.